These 13 T cell receptor beta chains share one sample of origin, sequenced in a study of T cell repertoires in cytomegalovirus infection. These receptors have no identified antigens. TCRdb recomputed calls from the reads with MiXCR, one row per CDR3 protein. The table lists 700,000 to 850,000 distinct CDR3 sequences, over 25% of them singletons, with 9.5% to 15% in the top ten. The starting material was cultured CD8+ T cells from PBMCs, obtained from culture after CMV antigen stimulation. Receptors were obtained from a human donor in good health (CMV status not recorded). Some clones in this sample may be carry-over from other donors' samples.

The chain has TRBV27 and TRBJ2-2; D is uncertain. The V end was cut by 5 bases, the J end by 2 bases, with 15 bases between. This CDR3 is built from 16 residues. The germline CDR1 and CDR2 sequences are MNHEY and SMNVEV (reference sequence). The CDR3 loop is CASSRVNRLNTGELFF. DNA of the CDR3: TGTGCCAGCAGTCGGGTAAACCGGTTAAACACCGGGGAGCTGTTTTTT.

The V and J genes are TRBV18 and TRBJ2-3; 7 nucleotides align to TRBD2. Trimming cost V 2 bases and J 2 bases; bases outside gene matches: 7. Germline V gene lookup returns CDR1 KGHSH and CDR2 LQKENI. The CDR3 covers 16 residues. The CDR3 region is CASSPFERGYTDTQYF. For the CDR3, the DNA is TGTGCCAGCTCACCATTCGAGCGGGGCTACACAGATACGCAGTATTTT.

This clonotype has a handful of counts. This chain uses TRBV4-3 with TRBJ2-3; 7 positions agree with TRBD2. The CDR3 sequence is 16 residues long. Germline V lookup: CDR1 LGHNA, CDR2 YSLEER. The junction had 6 bases not matched to a gene; V was cut back by 2 bases and J by 1 base. The CDR3 DNA follows: TGCGCCAGCAGCCAAAGGCGGGGGTTTGGCACAGATACGCAGTATTTT. Translated: CASSQRRGFGTDTQYF.

This clonotype was observed many times. The V and J genes are TRBV19 and TRBJ2-3; D is ambiguous. Between the trimmed V and J ends, which lost 6 bases and 3 bases, there was a span of 22 bases. CDR1 is LNHDA, CDR2 SQIVND, per germline (reference sequence). This CDR3 region has 17 residues. The CDR3 sequence: CASSITRYGKKTDTQYF. CDR3 nucleotide sequence: TGTGCCAGTAGCATCACCCGCTATGGGAAGAAAACAGATACGCAGTATTTT.

CDR3 nucleotide sequence: TGTGCCAGCAGCTTTATGCCTGGGGCGGCGGGAGAGACCCAGTACTTC. Residues: CASSFMPGAAGETQYF. J is TRBJ2-5 and V is TRBV7-6, with D perhaps assigned TRBD1 or TRBD2 (5 bases each). Trimming pared 3 bases from V and 4 bases from J, leaving 18 bases between. Germline assignment: CDR1 SGHVS and CDR2 FNYEAQ. The CDR3 covers 16 residues.

This clonotype occurred many times. This chain joins TRBV7-8 and TRBJ2-3, with unresolved D. The V gene lost 3 bases and the J gene lost 2 bases, with 9 bases spanning the gap. Germline CDR1 SGHVS, CDR2 FQNEAQ. CDR3 length: 14 amino acids. The chain's CDR3 is CASSFYGYTDTQYF. In DNA, the CDR3 is TGTGCCAGCAGCTTTTACGGATACACAGATACGCAGTATTTT.

This chain connects TRBV27 to TRBJ1-5; D is perhaps TRBD1 (6 bases). CDR1 is MNHEY, CDR2 SMNVEV, per germline (reference sequence). CDR3 length equals 14 residues. The ends were cut back, 6 bases at V and 7 bases at J, with 16 bases in the middle. The CDR3 region is CASSNRVRGQPQHF. DNA of the CDR3: TGTGCCAGCAGCAACAGGGTTCGTGGGCAGCCCCAGCATTTT.

DNA for the CDR3: TGTGCCACCAGTGAACCAGGACAGGGACGTTGGAACACTGAAGCTTTCTTT. Its protein is CATSEPGQGRWNTEAFF. The genes are TRBV24-1 and TRBJ1-1; 8 nucleotides match TRBD1. Germline V gene lookup returns CDR1 KGHDR and CDR2 SFDVKD. The CDR3 is 17 amino acids. Trimming removed 4 bases from V and 1 base from J; junction bases left unmatched: 10.

This clonotype was recorded a few times. This chain joins TRBV7-6 and TRBJ1-2; D gene uncertain. This CDR3 is built from 13 residues. The V end was cut by 0 bases, the J end by 4 bases, with 6 bases between. Germline CDR1 and CDR2: SGHVS and FNYEAQ. CDR3 nucleotide sequence: TGTGCCAGCAGCTTAGCAGAGGCCTATGGCTACACCTTC. This encodes CASSLAEAYGYTF.

This clonotype has at least ten counts. The chain links TRBV7-2 to TRBJ1-6; D gene uncertain. V was cut by 2 bases and J by 2 bases, with 13 bases left in between. CDR1 SGHTA and CDR2 FQGNSA come from the germline V gene. The CDR3 runs to 17 residues. The CDR3 reads CASSLSLAGTYNSPLHF. The DNA of the CDR3 is TGTGCCAGCAGCTTATCCCTGGCTGGAACCTATAATTCACCCCTCCACTTT.

This clonotype was seen only a few times. The V call is TRBV4-3, the J call TRBJ1-4, with no clear D. The CDR3 consists of 17 residues. CDR1 is LGHNA and CDR2 is YSLEER in the germline V gene. V lost 0 bases to trimming and J lost 0 bases, with 11 bases between them. This CDR3 reads CASSQELRTTTNEKLFF. CDR3 nucleotides: TGCGCCAGCAGCCAAGAACTCAGGACTACAACTAATGAAAAACTGTTTTTT.

This clonotype was seen once. The chain has TRBV9 and TRBJ1-2; D gene ambiguous. CDR3 length: 14 residues. Germline loops: CDR1 SGDLS, CDR2 YYNGEE. Trimming took 4 bases from V and 3 from J, leaving 13 bases between them. For the CDR3, the DNA is TGTGCCAGCAGCCCCCGGTTTGGGCACTATGGCTACACCTTC. Amino acids: CASSPRFGHYGYTF.

The table lists this clonotype with a few counts. The CDR3 sequence is CASSVLAEQGIVGNTIYF. CDR3 bases: TGTGCCAGCAGTGTACTCGCCGAACAGGGTATTGTTGGAAACACCATATATTTT. V and J are TRBV6-5 and TRBJ1-3; D is perhaps TRBD1 (6 bases). This CDR3 has 18 residues. Trimming took off 5 bases at V and 3 bases at J, with 23 bases between the two ends. Germline CDR1 MNHEY, CDR2 SVGAGI.